Listed here are 14 T cell receptor beta chains from one sample, sequenced in a study of Ad26.COV2.S vaccination and SARS-CoV-2 variants. Assay: immunoSEQ multiplex PCR; the TCRdb copy retains only in-frame clones and omits some. The repertoire includes a few hundred thousand clones, 83% of them detected once, and 7% to 9.5% sits in the top ten. This sample's treatment: around 19 received Ad26.COV2.S at low or high dose, single or two shots; about 5 received placebo; per-sample allocation not given. Collection of samples fell on day 63 after the first vaccine or placebo injection. The specimen comprised peripheral blood, sampled in a trial of Ad26.COV2.S vaccine versus placebo. All receptors come from a person aged 18-60 years who received the Ad26.COV2.S COVID-19 vaccine or a placebo.

The chain combines TRBV5-1 with TRBJ2-7; a weak D match, TRBD1 (5 bases). The CDR3 covers 15 residues. Trimming removed 0 bases from V and 2 bases from J, with 12 bases in between. Looked up from germline, CDR1 is SGHRS and CDR2 is YFSETQ. CDR3 in amino acids: CASSLDNRHPYEQYF. CDR3 DNA: TGCGCCAGCAGCTTGGATAACAGGCACCCCTACGAGCAGTACTTC.

This chain links TRBV7-9 with TRBJ1-4; no reliable D call. Germline values: CDR1 SEHNR, CDR2 FQNEAQ (reference sequence). CDR3 length: 17 residues. Trimming shortened V by 5 bases and J by 0 bases, and 16 bases separated the two germline ends. CDR3 nucleotide sequence: TGTGCCAGCAGCGAGCGAGGGCAGAAGACAACTAATGAAAAACTGTTTTTT. This sequence encodes CASSERGQKTTNEKLFF. Using reference TRBV7-9 and TRBJ1-4 for the parts outside the CDR3, the full variable domain is DTGVSQNPRHKITKRGQNVTFRCDPISEHNRLYWYRQTLGQGPEFLTYFQNEAQLEKSRLLSDRFSAERPKGSFSTLEIQRTEQGDSAMYLCASSERGQKTTNEKLFFGSGTQLSVL.

V is TRBV19 and J is TRBJ1-1; D unresolved. This CDR3 region has 14 residues. Trimming shortened V by 3 bases and J by 4 bases, and 12 bases separated the two germline ends. Germline assignment: CDR1 LNHDA and CDR2 SQIVND (reference sequence). The CDR3 sequence: CASSMTDGVTEAFF. CDR3 sequence (DNA): TGTGCCAGTAGTATGACCGATGGGGTCACTGAAGCTTTCTTT.

The rearrangement uses TRBV2 and TRBJ2-7, with 8 bases that match TRBD1. J gave up 2 bases and V 3 bases, and 3 bases lay outside the gene matches. The CDR3 covers 14 residues. The germline V gene has CDR1 SNHLY and CDR2 FYNNEI. CDR3 sequence: CASSERDRTYEQYF. In DNA form, the CDR3 reads TGTGCCAGCAGTGAGCGGGACAGGACCTACGAGCAGTACTTC.

This clone was recorded once. The chain has TRBV29-1 and TRBJ1-2; weak D call: TRBD1 (5 bases). V was cut by 4 bases and J by 0 bases, with 12 bases left in between. The CDR3 has 14 residues. CDR1 is SQVTM, CDR2 ANQGSEA, per germline. CDR3 residues: CSVVQVVANYGYTF. The CDR3 nucleotides are TGCAGCGTTGTACAGGTCGTAGCTAACTATGGCTACACCTTC. The complete variable domain, with remaining parts taken from reference TRBV29-1 and TRBJ1-2, reads SAVISQKPSRDICQRGTSLTIQCQVDSQVTMMFWYRQQPGQSLTLIATANQGSEATYESGFVIDKFPISRPNLTFSTLTVSNMSPEDSSIYLCSVVQVVANYGYTFGSGTRLTVV.

The rearrangement uses TRBV2 and TRBJ2-2; 9 positions agree with TRBD2. The CDR3 has 16 residues. Per the germline V gene, CDR1 is SNHLY and CDR2 is FYNNEI. The V segment lost 2 bases and the J segment 5 bases; nucleotides outside the gene matches: 6. The CDR3 DNA sequence: TGTGCCAGCAGTGAACGGCGCGGGGGGGCGACCGGGGAGCTGTTTTTT. Residues: CASSERRGGATGELFF.

The chain recombines TRBV5-1 with TRBJ1-2, with TRBD1 matching over 12 bases. Germline V gene lookup returns CDR1 SGHRS and CDR2 YFSETQ. The CDR3 spans 16 residues. V was clipped by 5 bases and J by 4 bases; unmatched bases: 9. The CDR3 sequence is CASRENPGQGAYGYTF. The DNA of the CDR3 is TGCGCCAGCAGAGAAAATCCGGGACAGGGGGCCTATGGCTACACCTTC.

The chain employs TRBV7-2 and TRBJ1-2; D gene uncertain. The length of the CDR3 is 14 residues. Trimming stripped 5 bases from V and 5 bases from J, with 15 bases between. CDR1 and CDR2 (germline): SGHTA, FQGNSA. The chain's CDR3 is CASSLRVILYGYTF. The DNA of the CDR3 is TGTGCCAGCAGCCTTCGAGTTATCCTATATGGCTACACCTTC.

This chain uses TRBV7-6 with TRBJ2-5; TRBD1 or TRBD2 may be the D gene (6 bases each). The CDR3 contains 17 residues. CDR1 is SGHVS, CDR2 FNYEAQ, per germline. Deletions cut 2 bases from V and 5 bases from J, with 21 bases between. CDR3 coding DNA: TGTGCCAGCAGCTTATCCCGGGGACTTCCCCAGGGGGAGACCCAGTACTTC. It specifies CASSLSRGLPQGETQYF.

There are a few counts of this clone. The chain uses TRBV18 and TRBJ2-7; D possibly corresponds to TRBD2 (6 bases). CDR1 KGHSH and CDR2 LQKENI come from the germline V gene. Trimming stripped 4 bases from V and 5 bases from J, with 9 bases between. The CDR3 is 12 amino acids. CDR3 sequence: CASSLGGNEQYF. For the CDR3, the DNA is TGTGCCAGCTCACTCGGAGGGAACGAGCAGTACTTC.

The chain joins TRBV6-6 to TRBJ2-7, with a tentative D call TRBD2 (5 bases). CDR1 is MNHNY and CDR2 is SVGAGI in the germline V gene (reference sequence). The length of the CDR3 is 13 residues. V dropped 4 bases and J dropped 7 bases, with 14 bases sitting between them. The CDR3 sequence: CASSWPGREEQYF. The CDR3 coding sequence is TGTGCCAGCAGTTGGCCGGGAAGAGAGGAGCAGTACTTC.

V usage is TRBV7-9 and J usage is TRBJ2-7, with a tentative D call TRBD1 (6 bases). The CDR3 has 11 amino acids. Trimming cost V 5 bases and J 11 bases, with 13 bases left between them. Looked up from germline, CDR1 is SEHNR and CDR2 is FQNEAQ (reference sequence). CDR3 region: CASSQGYVKYF. As DNA, the CDR3 is TGTGCCAGCAGCCAGGGGTATGTAAAGTACTTC. Filled out from reference TRBV7-9 and TRBJ2-7, the complete variable domain reads DTGVSQNPRHKITKRGQNVTFRCDPISEHNRLYWYRQTLGQGPEFLTYFQNEAQLEKSRLLSDRFSAERPKGSFSTLEIQRTEQGDSAMYLCASSQGYVKYFGPGTRLTVT.

The chain recombines TRBV15 with TRBJ1-6, with D unresolved. The CDR3 loop spans 14 amino acids. Per the germline V gene, CDR1 is LNHNV and CDR2 is YYDKDF (reference sequence). Trimming took 1 base from V and 7 from J, leaving 8 bases between them. CDR3 nucleotides: TGTGCCACCAGCAGAGGATCTGAAAATTCACCCCTCCACTTT. It is translated as CATSRGSENSPLHF.

By share, this clone counts as medium-sized. The rearrangement joins TRBV6-4 to TRBJ2-2, with D unclear. From germline, CDR1 is MRHNA and CDR2 SNTAGT. The CDR3 sequence is 14 residues long. The germline V and J ends were trimmed by 0 bases and 4 bases, with 6 bases remaining between them. The CDR3 region is CASSDSSSTGELFF. The CDR3 nucleotides are TGTGCCAGCAGTGACTCGAGTTCCACCGGGGAGCTGTTTTTT.